The 18 T cell receptor beta chains below were found in one sample sequenced in a study of tumor-infiltrating lymphocytes in oesophageal squamous cell carcinoma. TCRdb recomputed calls from the PCR reads with MiXCR, one row per CDR3 protein. The sample has 15,000 to 25,000 distinct CDR3 sequences; 39% are singletons. The sequenced material came from esophageal tumor tissue. The receptors shown here come from a male donor with esophageal squamous cell carcinoma.

This clonotype was picked up many times. The chain has TRBV19 and TRBJ1-5; maybe TRBD1 (6 bases). This CDR3 is built from 16 residues. V lost 6 bases, J lost 0 bases, and 15 bases lay in between. Germline V CDR1 and CDR2: LNHDA, SQIVND (reference sequence). The chain's CDR3 is CASRASWGHSNQPQHF. The DNA for the CDR3 is TGTGCCAGTAGGGCTAGTTGGGGACATAGCAATCAGCCCCAGCATTTT. Together with reference TRBV19 and TRBJ1-5, the CDR3 gives the full variable domain: DGGITQSPKYLFRKEGQNVTLSCEQNLNHDAMYWYRQDPGQGLRLIYYSQIVNDFQKGDIAEGYSVSREKKESFPLTVTSAQKNPTAFYLCASRASWGHSNQPQHFGDGTRLSIL.

The gene calls are TRBV6-8 and TRBJ2-3; a possible D gene is TRBD2 (7 bases). The CDR3 totals 16 residues. Germline V CDR1 and CDR2: MNHGY, SAAAGT. V lost 6 bases and J 1 base, leaving 17 bases between the germline ends. The CDR3 region has the DNA TGTGCCAGCAGGAGGACAGCGGGGCGGGGCACAGATACGCAGTATTTT. It is translated as CASRRTAGRGTDTQYF.

The chain combines TRBV6-2 or TRBV6-3 with TRBJ2-3; D assignment may be TRBD1 or TRBD2 (5 bases each). The assigned J gene may be wrong: the sequence end matches TRBJ2-1 better. The germline V gene has CDR1 MNHEY and CDR2 SVGEGT. This CDR3 contains 14 residues. CDR3 in amino acids: CASSTGASINEQFF. The CDR3 DNA reads as TGTGCCAGCAGTACCGGGGCGTCTATCAATGAGCAGTTCTTC.

The chain employs TRBV7-3 and TRBJ2-6, with 7 bases lining up with TRBD2. Near its end, the DNA agrees better with TRBJ2-5, so the J call may be wrong. This CDR3 has 14 amino acids. Germline-derived CDR1 and CDR2 are SGHTA and FQGTGA. In DNA, the CDR3 is TGTGCCAGCAGCCCCTTGGGAGGGCGAGAGACCCAGTACTTC. Encoded protein: CASSPLGGRETQYF.

This clonotype has only a few counts. This chain joins TRBV14 and TRBJ2-4; 7 nucleotides agree with TRBD2. The J call is in doubt because the DNA end fits TRBJ2-7 better. The CDR3 length is 14 residues. Germline values: CDR1 SGHDN, CDR2 FVKESK. CDR3 coding DNA: TGTGCCAGCAGCCCTCGGCCCGGGGGGTACGAGCAGTACTTC. Amino acid sequence: CASSPRPGGYEQYF.

Comment on this clonotype: The CDR3 does not end in the conserved phenylalanine or tryptophan, so this is likely a read error. The DNA is left out, because the CDR3 cannot be placed on it with certainty; the CDR3 is given as TCRdb lists it. The chain combines TRBV7-6 with TRBJ1-6; TRBD1 was called by the table and not checked on the DNA. Both ends counted, the CDR3 spans 15 residues. The germline V gene has CDR1 SGHVS and CDR2 FNYEAQ. The CDR3 sequence is CASSQGQGREQFFGP.

The rearrangement uses TRBV6-2 or TRBV6-3 and TRBJ1-2; a possible D gene is TRBD1 (5 bases). V shed 5 bases and J shed 6 bases, with 16 bases lying between them. Germline values: CDR1 MNHEY, CDR2 SVGEGT. This CDR3 contains 14 residues. In DNA form, the CDR3 reads TGTGCCAGCAGTCCAAGGGACTCCAGACATGGCTACACCTTC. It yields the protein CASSPRDSRHGYTF.

The chain recombines TRBV9 with TRBJ2-2; D gene unclear. Trimming shortened V by 2 bases and J by 6 bases, and 5 bases separated the two germline ends. The CDR3 has 12 amino acids. CDR1 and CDR2 (germline): SGDLS, YYNGEE. CDR3 sequence: CASSVSPGELFF. For the CDR3, the DNA is TGTGCCAGCAGCGTTTCCCCCGGGGAGCTGTTTTTT. Full variable domain (rest looked up from reference TRBV9 and TRBJ2-2): DSGVTQTPKHLITATGQRVTLRCSPRSGDLSVYWYQQSLDQGLQFLIQYYNGEERAKGNILERFSAQQFPDLHSELNLSSLELGDSALYFCASSVSPGELFFGEGSRLTVL.

The V gene is TRBV5-1, the J gene TRBJ2-3, with D tentatively TRBD1 (6 bases). Germline-derived CDR1 and CDR2 are SGHRS and YFSETQ. The length of the CDR3 is 14 residues. Trimming stripped 0 bases from V and 4 bases from J, with 9 bases between. The CDR3 loop is CASSLGSGADTQYF. DNA for the CDR3: TGCGCCAGCAGCTTGGGTTCAGGGGCAGATACGCAGTATTTT.

This clonotype has ten or more counts. The chain has TRBV9 and TRBJ2-3; D is unclear. CDR3 length: 14 residues. Trimming cost V 0 bases and J 1 base, with 6 bases left between them. The germline V gene encodes CDR1 SGDLS and CDR2 YYNGEE. The chain's CDR3 is CASSVDLGTDTQYF. CDR3 DNA: TGTGCCAGCAGCGTAGACTTGGGCACAGATACGCAGTATTTT.

This clonotype was detected ten times or more. The CDR3 loop is CASSFGLADRGEQFF. Written as DNA, the CDR3 is TGCGCCAGCAGCTTTGGACTAGCGGACAGGGGTGAGCAGTTCTTC. The rearrangement joins TRBV5-1 to TRBJ2-1, with D possibly TRBD2 on 10 matching bases. The CDR3 has 15 residues. V shed 2 bases and J shed 9 bases, with 18 bases lying between them. Looked up from germline, CDR1 is SGHRS and CDR2 is YFSETQ.

V gene TRBV7-2 combines with J gene TRBJ2-1, with TRBD2 matching 9 bases. V gave up 2 bases and J gave up 1 base; unmatched junction bases: 3. Germline loops: CDR1 SGHTA, CDR2 FQGNSA. The CDR3 sequence is 16 residues long. The CDR3 DNA reads TGTGCCAGCAGCTTAACTAGCGGGTTATCCTACAATGAGCAGTTCTTC. Residues: CASSLTSGLSYNEQFF.

In regard to this clonotype: As the CDR3 is not closed by the conserved phenylalanine or tryptophan, this likely results from a read error. It is unclear where the CDR3 begins or ends on the DNA, so no DNA is shown, and the CDR3 is as TCRdb lists it. This chain uses TRBV11-1 with TRBJ2-7; TRBD1 is the table's D call and was not checked against the DNA. Ends included, the CDR3 has 17 residues. The germline CDR1 and CDR2 sequences are SGHAT and FQDESV (reference sequence). The CDR3 spells CASSLENLNWETQYFGA.

This clonotype was observed a handful of times. The rearrangement links TRBV9 to TRBJ1-5, with D tentatively TRBD1 (6 bases). Trimming removed 0 bases at V and 3 bases at J, with 25 bases between. CDR1 and CDR2 from the germline V gene are SGDLS and YYNGEE. The CDR3 has 20 residues. CDR3: CASSVGDKRRIYGANQPQHF. CDR3 nucleotide sequence: TGTGCCAGCAGCGTAGGGGACAAGAGGAGGATATATGGGGCCAATCAGCCCCAGCATTTT.

By share, this clonotype counts as medium-sized. The rearrangement links TRBV7-3 to TRBJ2-2, with TRBD2 identical over 8 bases. Losses at the gene ends were 2 bases for V and 8 bases for J; bases not matched to a gene: 7. This CDR3 is 15 amino acids long. Per germline, CDR1 SGHTA and CDR2 FQGTGA. CDR3 in amino acids: CASSLYGGASGELFF. CDR3 bases: TGTGCCAGCAGCTTATACGGGGGGGCCTCGGGGGAGCTGTTTTTT.

This clonotype was found many times. V and J are TRBV12-3 or TRBV12-4 and TRBJ2-3; 13 bases fit TRBD2. Trimming took 3 bases from V and 13 from J; bases not matched to a gene: 7. CDR3 length: 14 amino acids. CDR3 sequence: CASSFGTSGEGEYF. In DNA, the CDR3 is TGTGCCAGCAGTTTTGGGACTAGCGGGGAGGGGGAGTATTTT.

The DNA of the CDR3 is TGTGCCAGCAGCCTGTTGGGGGAGCGAACAGATACGCAGTATTTT. As protein: CASSLLGERTDTQYF. The chain carries TRBV11-2 and TRBJ2-3; D might be TRBD1 or TRBD2, each matching 5 bases. The germline V gene has CDR1 SGHAT and CDR2 FQNNGV. Trimming stripped 5 bases from V and 3 bases from J, with 15 bases between. The CDR3 has 15 residues.

Comments on this clonotype: A read error may be the cause here, since a much bigger clone is one base away. The rearrangement links TRBV25-1 to TRBJ2-5; D is unclear. Near its end, the DNA agrees better with TRBJ2-7, so the J call may be wrong. CDR3 size: 11 residues. From germline, CDR1 is MGHDK and CDR2 SYGVNS. The CDR3 sequence is CASSPSYEQYF. The CDR3 DNA reads TGTGCCAGCAGTCCCTCCTACGAGCAGTACTTC.